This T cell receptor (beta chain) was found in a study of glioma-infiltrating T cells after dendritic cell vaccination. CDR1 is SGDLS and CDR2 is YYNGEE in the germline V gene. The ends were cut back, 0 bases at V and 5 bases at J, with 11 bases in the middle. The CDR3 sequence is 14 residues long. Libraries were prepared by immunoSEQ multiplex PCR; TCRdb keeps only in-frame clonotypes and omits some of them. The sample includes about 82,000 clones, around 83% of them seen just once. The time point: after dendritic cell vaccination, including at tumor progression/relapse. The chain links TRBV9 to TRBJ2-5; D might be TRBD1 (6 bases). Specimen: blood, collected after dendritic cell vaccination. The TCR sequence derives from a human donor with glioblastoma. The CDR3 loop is CASSVDGGRETQYF. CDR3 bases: TGTGCCAGCAGCGTAGATGGGGGCAGGGAGACCCAGTACTTC.